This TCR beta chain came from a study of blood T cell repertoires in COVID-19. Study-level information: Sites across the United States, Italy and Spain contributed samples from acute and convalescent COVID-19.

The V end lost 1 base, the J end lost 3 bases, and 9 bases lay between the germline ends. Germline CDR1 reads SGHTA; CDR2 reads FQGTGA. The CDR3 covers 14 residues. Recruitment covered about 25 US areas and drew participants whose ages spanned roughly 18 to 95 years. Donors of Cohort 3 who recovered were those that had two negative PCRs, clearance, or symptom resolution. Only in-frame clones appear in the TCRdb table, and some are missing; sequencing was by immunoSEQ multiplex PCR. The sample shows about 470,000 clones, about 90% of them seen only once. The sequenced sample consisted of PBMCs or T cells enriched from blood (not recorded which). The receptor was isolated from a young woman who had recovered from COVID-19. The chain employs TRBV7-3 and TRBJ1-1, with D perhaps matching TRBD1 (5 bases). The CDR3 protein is CASSLKGLDTEAFF. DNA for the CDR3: TGTGCCAGCAGCTTAAAGGGGCTGGACACTGAAGCTTTCTTT.